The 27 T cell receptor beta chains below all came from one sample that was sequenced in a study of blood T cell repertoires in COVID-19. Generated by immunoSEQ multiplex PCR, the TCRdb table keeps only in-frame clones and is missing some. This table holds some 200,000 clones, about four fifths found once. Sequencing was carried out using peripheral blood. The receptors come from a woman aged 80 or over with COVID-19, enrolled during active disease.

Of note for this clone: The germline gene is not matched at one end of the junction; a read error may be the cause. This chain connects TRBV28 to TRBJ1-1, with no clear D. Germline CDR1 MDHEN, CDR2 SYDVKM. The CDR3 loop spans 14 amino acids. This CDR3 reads CASSIVRRNTKAFF. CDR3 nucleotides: TGTGCCAGCAGTATAGTACGGCGGAACACTAAAGCTTTCTTT.

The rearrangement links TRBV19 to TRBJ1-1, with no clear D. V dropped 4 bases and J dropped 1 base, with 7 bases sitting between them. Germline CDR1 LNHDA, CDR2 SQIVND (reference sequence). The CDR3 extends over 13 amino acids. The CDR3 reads CASSNNRNTEAFF. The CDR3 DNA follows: TGTGCCAGTAGTAATAACAGGAACACTGAAGCTTTCTTT.

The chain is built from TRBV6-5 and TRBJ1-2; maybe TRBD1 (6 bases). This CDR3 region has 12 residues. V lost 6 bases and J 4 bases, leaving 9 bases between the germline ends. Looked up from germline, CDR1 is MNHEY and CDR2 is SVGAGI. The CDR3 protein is CASRGQPYGYTF. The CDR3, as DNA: TGTGCCAGCAGAGGACAGCCCTATGGCTACACCTTC.

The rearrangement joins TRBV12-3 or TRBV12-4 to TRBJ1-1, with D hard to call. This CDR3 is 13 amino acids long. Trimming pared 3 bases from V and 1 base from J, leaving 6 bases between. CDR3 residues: CASSFGTNTEAFF. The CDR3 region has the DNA TGTGCCAGCAGTTTTGGCACGAACACTGAAGCTTTCTTT.

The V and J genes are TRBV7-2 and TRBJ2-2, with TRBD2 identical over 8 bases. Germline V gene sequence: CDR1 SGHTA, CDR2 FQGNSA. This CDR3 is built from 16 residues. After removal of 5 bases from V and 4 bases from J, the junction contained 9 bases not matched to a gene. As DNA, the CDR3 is TGTGCCAGCAGCCACACGGGCGGGGGGATCACCGGGGAGCTGTTTTTT. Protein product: CASSHTGGGITGELFF.

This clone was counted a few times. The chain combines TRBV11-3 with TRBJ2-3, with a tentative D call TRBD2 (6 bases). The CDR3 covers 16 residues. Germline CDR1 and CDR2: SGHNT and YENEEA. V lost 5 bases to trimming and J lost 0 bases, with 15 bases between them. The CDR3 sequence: CASSGRRGYSTDTQYF. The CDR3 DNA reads TGTGCCAGCAGCGGAAGGAGGGGTTACAGCACAGATACGCAGTATTTT.

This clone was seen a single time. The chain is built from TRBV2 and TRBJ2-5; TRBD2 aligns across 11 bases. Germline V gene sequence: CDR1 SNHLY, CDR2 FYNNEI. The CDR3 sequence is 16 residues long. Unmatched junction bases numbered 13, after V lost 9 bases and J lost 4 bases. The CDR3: CASQKLAGGWGETQYF. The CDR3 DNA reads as TGTGCCAGTCAGAAATTAGCGGGAGGGTGGGGAGAGACCCAGTACTTC. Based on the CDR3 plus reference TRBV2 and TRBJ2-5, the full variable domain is EPEVTQTPSHQVTQMGQEVILRCVPISNHLYFYWYRQILGQKVEFLVSFYNNEISEKSEIFDDQFSVERPDGSNFTLKIRSTKLEDSAMYFCASQKLAGGWGETQYFGPGTRLLVL.

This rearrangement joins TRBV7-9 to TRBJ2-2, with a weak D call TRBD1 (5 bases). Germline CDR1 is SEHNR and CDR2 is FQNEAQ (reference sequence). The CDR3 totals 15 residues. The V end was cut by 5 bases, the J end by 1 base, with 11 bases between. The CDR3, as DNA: TGTGCCAGCAGCATCTTCACAGGGAACACCGGGGAGCTGTTTTTT. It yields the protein CASSIFTGNTGELFF.

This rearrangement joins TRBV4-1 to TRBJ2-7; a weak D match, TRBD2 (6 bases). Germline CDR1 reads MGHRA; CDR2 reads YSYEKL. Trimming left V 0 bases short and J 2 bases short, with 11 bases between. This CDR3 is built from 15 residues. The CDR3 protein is CASSQDAGGTYEQYF. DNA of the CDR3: TGCGCCAGCAGCCAAGATGCCGGAGGGACCTACGAGCAGTACTTC.

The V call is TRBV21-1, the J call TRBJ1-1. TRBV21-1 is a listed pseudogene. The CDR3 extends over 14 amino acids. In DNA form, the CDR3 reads TGTGCCAGCGGAGGGCGGTCTAAGAACACTGAAGCTTTCTTT. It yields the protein CASGGRSKNTEAFF.

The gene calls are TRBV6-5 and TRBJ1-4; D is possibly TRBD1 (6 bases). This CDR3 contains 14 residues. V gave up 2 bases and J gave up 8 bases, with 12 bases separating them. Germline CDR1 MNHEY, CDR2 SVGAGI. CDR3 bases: TGTGCCAGCAGTTACCGGGGGGGCAGCGAAAAACTGTTTTTT. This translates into CASSYRGGSEKLFF.

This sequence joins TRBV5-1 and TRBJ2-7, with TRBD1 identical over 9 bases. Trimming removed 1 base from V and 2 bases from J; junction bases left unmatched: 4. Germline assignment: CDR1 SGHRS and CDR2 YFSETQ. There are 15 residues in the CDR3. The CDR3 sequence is CASSLSGQGPYEQYF. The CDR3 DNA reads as TGCGCCAGCAGCTTGAGTGGACAGGGGCCCTACGAGCAGTACTTC.

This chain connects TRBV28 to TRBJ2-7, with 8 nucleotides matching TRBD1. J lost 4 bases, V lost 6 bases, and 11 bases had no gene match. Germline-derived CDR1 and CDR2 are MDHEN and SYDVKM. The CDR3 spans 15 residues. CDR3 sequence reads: CASRDSTGVVYEQYF. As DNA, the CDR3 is TGTGCCAGCAGAGATTCGACAGGGGTGGTTTACGAGCAGTACTTC.

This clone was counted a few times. The CDR3 region has the DNA TGTGCCATCAGTGAGTCTGGAGGAAGAGATGGCTACACCTTC. Residues: CAISESGGRDGYTF. The gene calls are TRBV10-3 and TRBJ1-2; D gene unclear. The CDR3 runs 14 residues. Germline CDR1 and CDR2: ENHRY and SYGVKD. V dropped 0 bases and J dropped 6 bases, with 11 bases sitting between them.

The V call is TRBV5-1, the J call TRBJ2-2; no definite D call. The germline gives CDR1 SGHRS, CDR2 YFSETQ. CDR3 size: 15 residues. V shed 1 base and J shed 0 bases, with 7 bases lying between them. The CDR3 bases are TGCGCCAGCAGCTTGTACAGATCGAACACCGGGGAGCTGTTTTTT. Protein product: CASSLYRSNTGELFF.

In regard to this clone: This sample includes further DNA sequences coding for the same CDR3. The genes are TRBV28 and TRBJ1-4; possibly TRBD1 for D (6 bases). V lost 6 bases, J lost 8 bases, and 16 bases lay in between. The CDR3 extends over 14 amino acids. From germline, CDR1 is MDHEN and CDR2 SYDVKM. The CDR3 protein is CASSLGGIGEKLFF. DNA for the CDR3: TGTGCCAGCAGCCTAGGGGGTATTGGGGAAAAACTGTTTTTT.

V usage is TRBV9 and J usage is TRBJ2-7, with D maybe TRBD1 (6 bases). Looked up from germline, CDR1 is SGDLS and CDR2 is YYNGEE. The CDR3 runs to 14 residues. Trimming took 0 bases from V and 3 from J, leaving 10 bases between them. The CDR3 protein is CASSVGPGVYEQYF. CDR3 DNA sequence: TGTGCCAGCAGCGTAGGTCCAGGGGTCTACGAGCAGTACTTC.

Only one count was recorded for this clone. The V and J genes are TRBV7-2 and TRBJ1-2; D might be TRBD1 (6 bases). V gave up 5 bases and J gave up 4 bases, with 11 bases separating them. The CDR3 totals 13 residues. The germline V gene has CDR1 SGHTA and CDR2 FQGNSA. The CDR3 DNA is TGTGCCAGCAGCCCTGACAGGCGCTATGGCTACACCTTC. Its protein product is CASSPDRRYGYTF. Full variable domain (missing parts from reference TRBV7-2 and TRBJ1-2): GAGVSQSPSNKVTEKGKDVELRCDPISGHTALYWYRQSLGQGLEFLIYFQGNSAPDKSGLPSDRFSAERTGGSVSTLTIQRTQQEDSAVYLCASSPDRRYGYTFGSGTRLTVV.

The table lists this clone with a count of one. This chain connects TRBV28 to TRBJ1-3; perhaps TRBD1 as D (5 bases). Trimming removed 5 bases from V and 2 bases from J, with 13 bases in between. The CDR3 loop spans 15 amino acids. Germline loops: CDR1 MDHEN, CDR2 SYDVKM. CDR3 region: CASSPLRDTGNTIYF. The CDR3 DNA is TGTGCCAGCAGTCCACTCAGGGATACTGGAAACACCATATATTTT.

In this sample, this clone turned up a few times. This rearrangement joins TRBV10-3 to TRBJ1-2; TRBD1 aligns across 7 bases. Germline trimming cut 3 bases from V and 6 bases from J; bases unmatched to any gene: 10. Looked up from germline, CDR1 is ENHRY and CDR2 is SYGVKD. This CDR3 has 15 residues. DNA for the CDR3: TGTGCCATCAGTGAACCGACAGGGCGGAGAGATGGCTACACCTTC. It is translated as CAISEPTGRRDGYTF.

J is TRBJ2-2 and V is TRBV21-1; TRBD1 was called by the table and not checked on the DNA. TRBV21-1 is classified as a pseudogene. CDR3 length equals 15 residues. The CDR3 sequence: CASSPLDRVPGELFF. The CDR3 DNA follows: TGTGCCAGCAGCCCTCTGGACAGGGTTCCCGGGGAGCTGTTTTTT.

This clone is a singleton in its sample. CDR3 sequence: CASRLQGYSNQPQHF. CDR3 bases: TGTGCCAGCAGGTTACAGGGATATAGCAATCAGCCCCAGCATTTT. The rearrangement uses TRBV27 and TRBJ1-5, with D possibly TRBD1 on 6 matching bases. The germline V gene encodes CDR1 MNHEY and CDR2 SMNVEV (reference sequence). There are 15 residues in the CDR3. Trimming took off 6 bases at V and 0 bases at J, with 12 bases between the two ends.

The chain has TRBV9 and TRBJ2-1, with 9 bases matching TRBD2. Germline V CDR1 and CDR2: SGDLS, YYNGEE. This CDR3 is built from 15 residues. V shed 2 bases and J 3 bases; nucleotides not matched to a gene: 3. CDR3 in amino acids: CASSVSGGHYNEQFF. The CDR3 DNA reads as TGTGCCAGCAGCGTTAGCGGGGGTCACTACAATGAGCAGTTCTTC.

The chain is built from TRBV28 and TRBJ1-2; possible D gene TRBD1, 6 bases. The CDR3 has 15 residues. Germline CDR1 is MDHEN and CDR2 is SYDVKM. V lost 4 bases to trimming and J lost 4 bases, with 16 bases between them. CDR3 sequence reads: CASSSQDSIFYGYTF. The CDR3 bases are TGTGCCAGCAGTTCTCAGGACAGTATTTTCTATGGCTACACCTTC.

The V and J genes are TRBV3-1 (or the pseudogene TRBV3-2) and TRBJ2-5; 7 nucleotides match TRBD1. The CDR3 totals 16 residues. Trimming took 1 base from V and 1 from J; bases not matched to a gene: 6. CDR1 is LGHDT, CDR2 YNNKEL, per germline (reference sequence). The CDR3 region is CASSQVHRGTQETQYF. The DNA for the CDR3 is TGTGCCAGCAGCCAAGTACACAGGGGCACCCAAGAGACCCAGTACTTC.

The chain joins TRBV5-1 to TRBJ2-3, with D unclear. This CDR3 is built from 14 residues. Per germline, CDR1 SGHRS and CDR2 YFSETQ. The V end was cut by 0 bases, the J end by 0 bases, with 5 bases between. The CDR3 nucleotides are TGCGCCAGCAGCTTGGACAGAAGCACAGATACGCAGTATTTT. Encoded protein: CASSLDRSTDTQYF.

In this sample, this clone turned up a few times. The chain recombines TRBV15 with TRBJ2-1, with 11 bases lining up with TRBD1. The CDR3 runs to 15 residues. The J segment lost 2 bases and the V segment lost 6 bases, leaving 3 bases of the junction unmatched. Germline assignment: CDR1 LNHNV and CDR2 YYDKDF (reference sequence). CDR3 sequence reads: CATRVGQGAYNEQFF. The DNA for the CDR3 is TGTGCCACCAGGGTGGGACAGGGGGCCTACAATGAGCAGTTCTTC. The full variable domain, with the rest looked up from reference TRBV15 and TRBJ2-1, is DAMVIQNPRYQVTQFGKPVTLSCSQTLNHNVMYWYQQKSSQAPKLLFHYYDKDFNNEADTPDNFQSRRPNTSFCFLDIRSPGLGDTAMYLCATRVGQGAYNEQFFGPGTRLTVL.